Reported below is one T cell receptor beta chain. This sample is drawn from a study of blood T cell repertoires in COVID-19. Trimming took 6 bases from V and 10 from J; bases not matched to a gene: 8. The CDR3 loop spans 13 amino acids. Profiled with immunoSEQ multiplex PCR; TCRdb holds only in-frame clones, not every one. In the table there are about 73,000 clones, about 83% of which are singletons. The J gene is TRBJ1-5, the V gene TRBV23-1; 8 bases match TRBD1. TRBV23-1 falls under the ORF class, with uncertain function. The source of this sequence is a man aged 45-65 years with active COVID-19. Sample: peripheral blood. The CDR3 region is CASSGQGEGPQHF. For the CDR3, the DNA is TGCGCCAGCAGCGGACAGGGCGAAGGACCCCAGCATTTT.